These 20 T cell receptor beta chains were sequenced from one sample in a study of vaccination and CD4 T cells after COVID-19. Treatment here: approximately 9-day PBMC culture with coronavirus spike peptide pools or control peptides (ViraFEST assay). Antigens for these TCRs are unknown. The Oncomine TCR Beta short-read assay sequenced DNA from cultured CD4+ T cells. MiXCR, run by TCRdb on the PCR reads, gives a single entry per CDR3 protein. The profile covers some 15,000 distinct CDR3 sequences, with roughly 75% appearing a single time and under 13% taken by the ten largest. Sequenced input: CD4+ T cells from blood, cultured in vitro. The source of these receptors is a human donor who had recovered from COVID-19.

This clonotype came up once. The CDR3: CASSISGMVRTKDNEQFF. In DNA form, the CDR3 reads TGTGCCAGTAGTATTTCGGGAATGGTACGGACAAAGGACAATGAGCAGTTCTTC. The V and J genes are TRBV19 and TRBJ2-1; D tentatively fits TRBD1 or TRBD2 (5 bases each). The CDR3 is 18 amino acids. Germline V gene sequence: CDR1 LNHDA, CDR2 SQIVND (reference sequence). Trimming shortened V by 3 bases and J by 5 bases, and 23 bases separated the two germline ends. The variable domain in full, completed from reference TRBV19 and TRBJ2-1, reads DGGITQSPKYLFRKEGQNVTLSCEQNLNHDAMYWYRQDPGQGLRLIYYSQIVNDFQKGDIAEGYSVSREKKESFPLTVTSAQKNPTAFYLCASSISGMVRTKDNEQFFGPGTRLTVL.

This chain connects TRBV2 to TRBJ1-5; 8 bases match TRBD1. This CDR3 spans 15 amino acids. Germline values: CDR1 SNHLY, CDR2 FYNNEI. Germline trimming cut 10 bases from V and 3 bases from J; bases unmatched to any gene: 11. The CDR3 sequence: CATQKGTGFNQPQHF. DNA for the CDR3: TGTGCCACCCAAAAAGGGACAGGTTTCAATCAGCCCCAGCATTTT.

This clonotype was seen a handful of times. The chain combines TRBV11-2 with TRBJ1-3; TRBD1 matches at 8 bases. The V gene's germline CDR1 is SGHAT and CDR2 FQNNGV. V was clipped by 5 bases and J by 4 bases; unmatched bases: 4. The CDR3 loop spans 14 amino acids. The CDR3 protein is CASSLTGAGNTIYF. Here the CDR3 DNA reads TGTGCCAGCAGCCTGACAGGGGCCGGAAACACCATATATTTT.

V and J are TRBV10-3 and TRBJ2-5; 13 bases fit TRBD2. This CDR3 is 18 amino acids long. The germline V gene has CDR1 ENHRY and CDR2 SYGVKD. Unmatched junction bases numbered 13, after V lost 6 bases and J lost 3 bases. The CDR3 sequence: CAISVGTMGTSGKETQYF. CDR3 in DNA: TGTGCCATCAGCGTCGGGACTATGGGGACTAGCGGGAAAGAGACCCAGTACTTC.

This clonotype is labeled medium-sized (0.01 to 0.1%). V gene TRBV29-1 combines with J gene TRBJ2-7, with 9 nucleotides matching TRBD1. The CDR3 loop spans 17 amino acids. Germline V CDR1 and CDR2: SQVTM, ANQGSEA. After removal of 5 bases from V and 5 bases from J, the junction contained 19 bases not matched to a gene. The CDR3 loop is CSVSKVAGGQGGNEQYF. The CDR3 DNA is TGCAGCGTTTCAAAGGTAGCCGGGGGACAGGGAGGGAACGAGCAGTACTTC.

CDR3 coding DNA: TGTGCCAGCAGTTTGCCGGGACAGGGGTACGAGCAGTACTTC. It encodes CASSLPGQGYEQYF. The chain links TRBV27 to TRBJ2-7, with 10 nucleotides matching TRBD1. CDR1 and CDR2 (germline): MNHEY, SMNVEV (reference sequence). This CDR3 has 14 amino acids. With 3 bases clipped from V and 4 bases from J, the junction kept 3 bases outside the gene matches.

The V and J genes are TRBV7-2 and TRBJ2-3; 8 bases fit TRBD2. CDR1 is SGHTA and CDR2 is FQGNSA in the germline V gene. Trimming cost V 3 bases and J 6 bases; bases outside gene matches: 5. The CDR3 sequence is 14 residues long. The CDR3 sequence is CASSLGLGGDTQYF. CDR3 in DNA: TGTGCCAGCAGCTTGGGACTAGGCGGGGATACGCAGTATTTT. The complete variable domain, with remaining parts taken from reference TRBV7-2 and TRBJ2-3, reads GAGVSQSPSNKVTEKGKDVELRCDPISGHTALYWYRQSLGQGLEFLIYFQGNSAPDKSGLPSDRFSAERTGGSVSTLTIQRTQQEDSAVYLCASSLGLGGDTQYFGPGTRLTVL.

This clonotype has only one observation. The V call is TRBV19, the J call TRBJ1-2; TRBD1 aligns across 7 bases. Germline V gene lookup returns CDR1 LNHDA and CDR2 SQIVND (reference sequence). The CDR3 loop spans 16 amino acids. The trim removed 5 bases at V and 6 bases at J, leaving 15 bases unmatched. CDR3 sequence: CASSHVPGGQSDGYTF. The CDR3 DNA reads TGTGCCAGTAGTCACGTTCCAGGGGGTCAGTCGGATGGCTACACCTTC.

This clonotype is labeled medium-sized. The chain uses TRBV11-3 and TRBJ2-7, with TRBD1 identical over 8 bases. Trimming cost V 1 base and J 2 bases; bases outside gene matches: 4. The CDR3 contains 15 residues. Germline V gives CDR1 SGHNT, CDR2 YENEEA. This chain's CDR3 is CASSLGQGIAYEQYF. The CDR3 DNA is TGTGCCAGCAGCTTAGGACAGGGGATCGCCTACGAGCAGTACTTC.

The table lists this clonotype with a few counts. The chain combines TRBV6-1 with TRBJ1-5, with D possibly TRBD1 on 5 matching bases. CDR1 MNHNS and CDR2 SASEGT come from the germline V gene. The CDR3 has 16 residues. V lost 4 bases to trimming and J lost 2 bases, with 15 bases between them. The CDR3 DNA sequence: TGTGCCAGCAGTGCCCCTGCTTGGGGGGGCAATCAGCCCCAGCATTTT. Its protein product is CASSAPAWGGNQPQHF.

The genes are TRBV10-3 and TRBJ2-1, with 8 bases matching TRBD2. V was pared by 6 bases and J by 9 bases, with 7 bases of the junction left unmatched. The germline gives CDR1 ENHRY, CDR2 SYGVKD. The length of the CDR3 is 13 residues. In nucleotides, the CDR3 is TGTGCCATCAGGGAAGCGGGAGCGGGTGAGCAGTTCTTC. Residues: CAIREAGAGEQFF.

This clonotype has just a few counts. This chain links TRBV10-3 with TRBJ1-1, with D possibly TRBD1 on 5 matching bases. With 3 bases removed from V and 6 bases from J, the gap between germline ends came to 11 bases. The CDR3 is 13 residues long. CDR1 is ENHRY, CDR2 SYGVKD, per germline. CDR3 region: CAISDRVESEAFF. The CDR3 nucleotides are TGTGCCATCAGTGACAGGGTGGAGTCTGAAGCTTTCTTT.

This clonotype showed up just once. The V and J genes are TRBV27 and TRBJ2-5; tentative D call: TRBD2 (7 bases). The V gene's germline CDR1 is MNHEY and CDR2 SMNVEV (reference sequence). CDR3 length equals 13 residues. With 0 bases removed from V and 9 bases from J, the gap between germline ends came to 11 bases. The CDR3 here is CASSLSGRGAQYF. The CDR3 DNA follows: TGTGCCAGCAGTTTATCGGGGAGGGGGGCCCAGTACTTC.

The rearrangement links TRBV20-1 to TRBJ2-4; 7 nucleotides line up with TRBD1. J was trimmed by 8 bases and V by 2 bases; bases with no gene match: 6. The CDR3 is 13 amino acids. The germline V gene has CDR1 DFQATT and CDR2 SNEGSKA (reference sequence). As DNA, the CDR3 is TGCAGTGCTAGAATGGTACAGGGGTACATTCAGTACTTC. This encodes CSARMVQGYIQYF.

V usage is TRBV20-1 and J usage is TRBJ2-2, with D possibly TRBD1 on 7 matching bases. The CDR3 is 14 residues long. The germline gives CDR1 DFQATT, CDR2 SNEGSKA (reference sequence). V lost 3 bases and J lost 7, with 15 bases in between. The DNA of the CDR3 is TGCAGTGCTAGGAAGGAGGGGGCGGGCGGGGAGCTGTTTTTT. Its protein is CSARKEGAGGELFF.

This sequence joins TRBV7-9 and TRBJ1-6, with TRBD1 as a possible D gene (5 bases). V lost 5 bases, J lost 10 bases, and 15 bases lay in between. The CDR3 spans 14 residues. Germline lookup yields CDR1 SEHNR and CDR2 FQNEAQ (reference sequence). The CDR3 reads CASSLTQGKSPLHF. CDR3 DNA: TGTGCCAGCAGCCTCACGCAGGGCAAATCACCCCTCCACTTT.

The CDR3 nucleotides are TGTGCCAGCCAATTTCTGGGCGGGGACACTAGCAATCAGCCCCAGCATTTT. This encodes CASQFLGGDTSNQPQHF. The chain has TRBV6-1 and TRBJ1-5; the D gene is possibly TRBD1 (6 bases). Trimming took 8 bases from V and 0 from J, leaving 20 bases between them. CDR3 length equals 17 residues. CDR1 and CDR2 from the germline V gene are MNHNS and SASEGT.

This chain uses TRBV20-1 with TRBJ2-1; 7 nucleotides agree with TRBD1. This CDR3 has 12 amino acids. V trimming: 3 bases; J trimming: 10 bases; junction bases outside the gene matches: 6. Germline V CDR1 and CDR2: DFQATT, SNEGSKA (reference sequence). CDR3 amino acids: CSASRQGREQFF. CDR3 bases: TGCAGTGCTAGCAGACAGGGCCGAGAGCAGTTCTTC.

The chain employs TRBV5-1 and TRBJ2-5, with D perhaps matching TRBD1 (5 bases). This CDR3 comprises 14 residues. The germline CDR1 and CDR2 sequences are SGHRS and YFSETQ. Deletions cut 1 base from V and 2 bases from J, with 9 bases between. CDR3 loop: CASSLTTVQETQYF. CDR3 coding DNA: TGCGCCAGCAGCTTGACGACAGTACAAGAGACCCAGTACTTC.

The chain combines TRBV19 with TRBJ2-7; TRBD2 is a possible D gene (6 bases). The CDR3 consists of 13 residues. Trimming took 5 bases from V and 2 from J, leaving 10 bases between them. Germline assignment: CDR1 LNHDA and CDR2 SQIVND (reference sequence). For the CDR3, the DNA is TGTGCCAGTAGTCGGGACTCACCCTACGAGCAGTACTTC. Its protein product is CASSRDSPYEQYF.